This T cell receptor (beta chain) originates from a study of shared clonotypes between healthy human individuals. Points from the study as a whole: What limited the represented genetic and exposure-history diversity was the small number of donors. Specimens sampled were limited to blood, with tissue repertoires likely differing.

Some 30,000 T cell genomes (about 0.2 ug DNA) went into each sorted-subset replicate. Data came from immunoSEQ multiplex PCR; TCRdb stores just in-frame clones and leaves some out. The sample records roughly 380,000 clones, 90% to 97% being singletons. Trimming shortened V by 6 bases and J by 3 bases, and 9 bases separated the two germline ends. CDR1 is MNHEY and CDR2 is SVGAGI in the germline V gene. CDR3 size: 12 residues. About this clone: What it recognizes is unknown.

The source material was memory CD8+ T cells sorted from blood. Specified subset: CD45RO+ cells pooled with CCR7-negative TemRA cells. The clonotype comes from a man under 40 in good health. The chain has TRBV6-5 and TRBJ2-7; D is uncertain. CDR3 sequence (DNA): TGTGCCAGCAGACACTCGGGCTACGAGCAGTACTTC. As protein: CASRHSGYEQYF.